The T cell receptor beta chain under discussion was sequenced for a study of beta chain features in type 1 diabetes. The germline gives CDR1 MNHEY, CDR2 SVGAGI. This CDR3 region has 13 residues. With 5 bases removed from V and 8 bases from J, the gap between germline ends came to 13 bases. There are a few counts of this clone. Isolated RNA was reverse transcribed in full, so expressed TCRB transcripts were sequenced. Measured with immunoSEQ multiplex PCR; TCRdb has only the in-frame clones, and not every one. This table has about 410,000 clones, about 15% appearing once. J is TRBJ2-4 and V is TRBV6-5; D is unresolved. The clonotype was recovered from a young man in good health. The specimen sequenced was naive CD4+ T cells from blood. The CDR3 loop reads CASSPPWGDIQYF. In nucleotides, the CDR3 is TGTGCCAGCAGTCCCCCGTGGGGTGACATTCAGTACTTC.